This record covers a single T cell receptor beta chain. What it binds is not known. TCRdb's copy holds only in-frame clones and misses some; the assay was immunoSEQ multiplex PCR. The sample records tens of thousands of clones, 90% to 95% being singletons. Surgery cases with the highest brain T cell transcript signatures were chosen for sequencing. The data stem from a study of brain T cells in children with intractable seizures. Study-wide results and caveats: Viral specificity was inferred only from CDR3 similarity; HCMV serostatus was unknown.

This CDR3 region has 14 residues. The germline CDR1 and CDR2 sequences are LNHDA and SQIVND (reference sequence). With 1 base clipped from V and 4 bases from J, the junction kept 3 bases outside the gene matches. This TCR was sampled from a boy in the first two years of life with tuberous sclerosis and intractable seizures. Here the sequenced sample was peripheral blood, taken at surgery. The V and J genes are TRBV19 and TRBJ1-1; 7 positions agree with TRBD1. The CDR3 region is CASSIGSGGTEAFF. CDR3 coding DNA: TGTGCCAGTAGTATAGGTTCAGGGGGCACTGAAGCTTTCTTT.